The 13 T cell receptor beta chains below all came from one sample that was sequenced in a study of cytomegalovirus exposure and HLA in healthy donors. Primers: 60 Vbeta forward and 13 Jbeta reverse. Only in-frame clones appear in the TCRdb table, and some are missing; sequencing was by immunoSEQ multiplex PCR. The table lists 180,000 or so clones, approximately 84% of them singletons. Material for sequencing was PBMCs. Receptors originate from a female donor in good health and CMV-seronegative.

The chain has TRBV9 and TRBJ2-2; tentatively, D is TRBD1 (5 bases). The V end lost 1 base, the J end lost 3 bases, and 13 bases lay between the germline ends. The germline V gene encodes CDR1 SGDLS and CDR2 YYNGEE. The CDR3 totals 16 residues. CDR3 amino acids: CASSVRGRVDTGELFF. CDR3 DNA: TGTGCCAGCAGCGTAAGGGGTAGGGTGGACACCGGGGAGCTGTTTTTT.

The V call is TRBV11-3, the J call TRBJ2-7, with no clear D. This CDR3 is 12 amino acids long. V was shortened by 4 bases and J by 1 base, with 5 bases between the two germline ends. Germline V gene data show CDR1 as SGHNT and CDR2 as YENEEA. CDR3 amino acids: CASSSPSYEQYF. DNA for the CDR3: TGTGCCAGCAGCTCTCCTTCCTACGAGCAGTACTTC.

The chain joins TRBV18 to TRBJ2-1, with TRBD2 matching 14 bases. Trimming took 2 bases from V and 7 from J; bases not matched to a gene: 7. The CDR3 is made up of 17 amino acids. Germline CDR1 is KGHSH and CDR2 is LQKENI. CDR3 DNA: TGTGCCAGCTCACCAACCAGACTAGCGGGAGGGCGGAATGAGCAGTTCTTC. It codes for CASSPTRLAGGRNEQFF.

In the case of this clone: Compared with germline, one end of the junction differs, possibly owing to a read error. The rearrangement uses TRBV7-7 and TRBJ1-1; D is perhaps TRBD1 (5 bases). This CDR3 is 13 amino acids long. CDR1 SSHAT and CDR2 FNYEAQ come from the germline V gene (reference sequence). The CDR3 coding sequence is TGTGCTAGCAGTTTACAGGAGAACACTGAAGCTTTCTTT. Translated: CASSLQENTEAFF.

The V gene is TRBV25-1, the J gene TRBJ2-7; weak D call: TRBD2 (6 bases). V lost 5 bases to trimming and J lost 3 bases, with 14 bases between them. CDR1 and CDR2 (germline): MGHDK, SYGVNS. CDR3 length equals 14 residues. CDR3 in amino acids: CASSIGEAIYEQYF. In DNA form, the CDR3 reads TGTGCCAGCAGTATCGGGGAGGCAATCTACGAGCAGTACTTC.

A word on this clone: Its ends do not fully match the called genes, so a read error is possible. The chain links TRBV7-9 to TRBJ1-1; D is perhaps TRBD1 (6 bases). This CDR3 is built from 16 residues. CDR1 SEHNR and CDR2 FQNEAQ come from the germline V gene (reference sequence). The DNA of the CDR3 is TGTTCCAGCAGAAAACGAAGGGACACCTTGAACACTGAAGCTTTCTTT. Protein product: CSSRKRRDTLNTEAFF.

This chain connects TRBV6-1 to TRBJ2-6; D may be TRBD2 (6 bases). CDR3 length: 15 residues. V was clipped by 7 bases and J by 1 base, with 11 bases between them. Germline values: CDR1 MNHNS, CDR2 SASEGT. In nucleotides, the CDR3 is TGTGCCAGCAACGACGGGGGTTCTGGGGCCAACGTCCTGACTTTC. Translated: CASNDGGSGANVLTF.

The chain carries TRBV4-3 and TRBJ2-7; 7 nucleotides match TRBD2. CDR3 length: 15 residues. Germline V gene data show CDR1 as LGHNA and CDR2 as YSLEER. Germline trimming cut 3 bases from V and 2 bases from J; bases unmatched to any gene: 7. The CDR3, as DNA: TGCGCCAGCAGCCACTTGGCCACTAGCGCCTACGAGCAGTACTTC. This encodes CASSHLATSAYEQYF.

The chain recombines TRBV4-3 with TRBJ1-2, with 7 bases matching TRBD1. This CDR3 has 15 amino acids. Germline lookup yields CDR1 LGHNA and CDR2 YSLEER. V lost 3 bases and J lost 4; bases outside the gene matches: 8. Here the CDR3 DNA reads TGCGCCAGCAGCCACTCAGGGGGAACTGGCTATGGCTACACCTTC. This codes for CASSHSGGTGYGYTF.

This rearrangement joins TRBV2 to TRBJ1-5; maybe TRBD1 (5 bases). Germline V CDR1 and CDR2: SNHLY, FYNNEI. V shed 2 bases and J shed 5 bases, with 7 bases lying between them. CDR3 length equals 13 residues. As DNA, the CDR3 is TGTGCCAGCAGTGAATGGGGGGATCAGCCCCAGCATTTT. This encodes CASSEWGDQPQHF.

The V call is TRBV9, the J call TRBJ2-5, with TRBD1 as a possible D gene (5 bases). CDR3 size: 15 residues. V gave up 3 bases and J gave up 5 bases, with 17 bases separating them. Germline loops: CDR1 SGDLS, CDR2 YYNGEE. CDR3 nucleotide sequence: TGTGCCAGCAGCGGCCCGCAGGGTTGGGGCGAGACCCAGTACTTC. This sequence encodes CASSGPQGWGETQYF.

This sequence joins TRBV30 and TRBJ2-5; no clear D. CDR3 size: 13 residues. The V gene lost 0 bases and the J gene lost 2 bases, with 7 bases spanning the gap. CDR1 is GTSNPN and CDR2 is SVGIG in the germline V gene (reference sequence). In nucleotides, the CDR3 is TGTGCCTGGAGTGTAATCACACAAGAGACCCAGTACTTC. Protein product: CAWSVITQETQYF.

In its sample, this clone was seen a few times. CDR3 DNA sequence: TGTGCCAGCAGCTTTGGGCTAGCGGGGGTCTACGAGCAGTACTTC. This translates into CASSFGLAGVYEQYF. The V and J genes are TRBV7-8 and TRBJ2-7, with 10 bases identical to TRBD2. The V gene's germline CDR1 is SGHVS and CDR2 FQNEAQ. The junction had 5 bases not matched to a gene; V was cut back by 3 bases and J by 3 bases. The CDR3 consists of 15 residues.